One and the same sample provided the 19 T cell receptor beta chains below, sequenced in a study of blood T cell repertoires in COVID-19. Libraries were prepared by immunoSEQ multiplex PCR; TCRdb keeps only in-frame clonotypes and omits some of them. This repertoire shows around 62,000 clones, around 87% found once; its top ten account for about 1.2%. Material for sequencing was peripheral blood. Receptor source: an older woman with acute or convalescent COVID-19.

V gene TRBV11-2 combines with J gene TRBJ1-3, with D perhaps matching TRBD1 (6 bases). The germline gives CDR1 SGHAT, CDR2 FQNNGV. CDR3 length: 15 residues. Trimming took 5 bases from V and 0 from J, leaving 11 bases between them. The CDR3 DNA reads TGTGCCAGCAGCAGGGACACCGTCTCTGGAAACACCATATATTTT. This sequence encodes CASSRDTVSGNTIYF.

This chain joins TRBV5-8 and TRBJ1-2, with a tentative D call TRBD1 (6 bases). CDR1 and CDR2 from the germline V gene are SGHTS and YDEGEE. Trimming removed 1 base from V and 3 bases from J, with 10 bases in between. The CDR3 has 14 residues. CDR3 nucleotide sequence: TGTGCCAGCAGCTTGCTCAGGGGCTACTATGGCTACACCTTC. Translation: CASSLLRGYYGYTF.

This chain connects TRBV25-1 to TRBJ1-6; 10 positions match TRBD1. Germline CDR1 reads MGHDK; CDR2 reads SYGVNS. Trimming at V came to 3 bases and at J to 8 bases, leaving 7 bases not matched to a gene. The CDR3 runs 16 residues. CDR3 DNA sequence: TGTGCCAGCAGTGAGTTGGGACAGGGGATTTATTCACCCCTCCACTTT. Encoded protein: CASSELGQGIYSPLHF.

The chain recombines TRBV5-6 with TRBJ2-1, with a tentative D call TRBD1 (5 bases). Germline lookup yields CDR1 SGHDT and CDR2 YYEEEE. This CDR3 is built from 17 residues. V gave up 2 bases and J gave up 0 bases, with 15 bases separating them. The chain's CDR3 is CASSLEGVTSSYNEQFF. The CDR3 DNA reads as TGTGCCAGCAGCTTAGAAGGGGTTACGAGCTCCTACAATGAGCAGTTCTTC. The full variable domain, its missing parts supplied by reference TRBV5-6 and TRBJ2-1, is DAGVTQSPTHLIKTRGQQVTLRCSPKSGHDTVSWYQQALGQGPQFIFQYYEEEERQRGNFPDRFSGHQFPNYSSELNVNALLLGDSALYLCASSLEGVTSSYNEQFFGPGTRLTVL.

This chain uses TRBV5-1 with TRBJ2-1; the D gene is possibly TRBD1 (6 bases). Germline V CDR1 and CDR2: SGHRS, YFSETQ. The CDR3 sequence is 16 residues long. V lost 4 bases and J lost 6, with 20 bases in between. The CDR3 bases are TGCGCCAGCAGCCCGCAACAGGGATGGGCTAGCAATGAGCAGTTCTTC. This translates into CASSPQQGWASNEQFF.

The gene calls are TRBV19 and TRBJ1-4; the match to TRBD1 covers 9 bases. The length of the CDR3 is 13 residues. The V gene's germline CDR1 is LNHDA and CDR2 SQIVND (reference sequence). CDR3 sequence reads: CAVQGALEEKLFF. The CDR3, as DNA: TGTGCAGTACAGGGGGCGCTTGAAGAAAAACTGTTTTTT.

This chain connects TRBV5-1 to TRBJ1-1; the D gene is possibly TRBD1 (5 bases). The CDR3 runs to 14 residues. Germline V gene sequence: CDR1 SGHRS, CDR2 YFSETQ. V lost 4 bases and J 0 bases, leaving 10 bases between the germline ends. The CDR3 is CASSAAGVNTEAFF. The CDR3 region has the DNA TGCGCCAGCAGCGCCGCGGGGGTGAACACTGAAGCTTTCTTT.

The chain joins TRBV28 to TRBJ1-1, with 9 bases matching TRBD1. Unmatched junction bases numbered 12, after V lost 1 base and J lost 0 bases. From germline, CDR1 is MDHEN and CDR2 SYDVKM. The length of the CDR3 is 19 residues. CDR3 protein: CASSLLAPTGGSLNTEAFF. In DNA, the CDR3 is TGTGCCAGCAGTTTATTAGCCCCGACAGGGGGTTCTCTGAACACTGAAGCTTTCTTT.

The chain has TRBV4-3 and TRBJ2-1; no definite D call. Germline CDR1 reads LGHNA; CDR2 reads YSLEER. The V and J ends lost 1 base and 6 bases respectively, with 7 bases between them. There are 13 residues in the CDR3. CDR3 residues: CASSQGTFNEQFF. The DNA for the CDR3 is TGCGCCAGCAGCCAAGGAACTTTCAATGAGCAGTTCTTC.

This sequence joins TRBV19 and TRBJ2-3, with D perhaps TRBD2 (6 bases). V lost 5 bases and J lost 3, with 15 bases in between. The CDR3 has 15 residues. Per the germline V gene, CDR1 is LNHDA and CDR2 is SQIVND (reference sequence). The CDR3, as DNA: TGTGCCAGTAGTCCGTGGGCCGGGGGAACAGATACGCAGTATTTT. As protein: CASSPWAGGTDTQYF.

The chain combines TRBV24-1 with TRBJ2-3; D not resolved. CDR1 and CDR2 (germline): KGHDR, SFDVKD. The V end lost 6 bases, the J end lost 1 base, and 7 bases lay between the germline ends. This CDR3 has 13 residues. CDR3 nucleotides: TGTGCCACCAGTCACCGGGGCACAGATACGCAGTATTTT. It translates to CATSHRGTDTQYF.

V and J are TRBV13 and TRBJ1-5; TRBD1 might be the D (5 bases). The CDR3 contains 15 residues. With 0 bases removed from V and 6 bases from J, the gap between germline ends came to 12 bases. Germline V gene lookup returns CDR1 PRHDT and CDR2 FYEKMQ (reference sequence). CDR3 coding DNA: TGTGCCAGCAGCTTAGGGCCAGGGCAGCCTCAGCCCCAGCATTTT. Translated, it gives CASSLGPGQPQPQHF. The variable domain in full, with the rest retrieved from reference TRBV13 and TRBJ1-5, is AAGVIQSPRHLIKEKRETATLKCYPIPRHDTVYWYQQGPGQDPQFLISFYEKMQSDKGSIPDRFSAQQFSDYHSELNMSSLELGDSALYFCASSLGPGQPQPQHFGDGTRLSIL.

The V call is TRBV28, the J call TRBJ1-1; D is possibly TRBD1 (5 bases). The germline CDR1 and CDR2 sequences are MDHEN and SYDVKM. CDR3 length: 13 amino acids. V was trimmed by 3 bases and J by 4 bases, leaving 9 bases between them. The CDR3 sequence: CASSFIGGTEAFF. The CDR3 DNA is TGTGCCAGCAGTTTTATCGGGGGCACTGAAGCTTTCTTT. Full variable domain (missing parts from reference TRBV28 and TRBJ1-1): DVKVTQSSRYLVKRTGEKVFLECVQDMDHENMFWYRQDPGLGLRLIYFSYDVKMKEKGDIPEGYSVSREKKERFSLILESASTNQTSMYLCASSFIGGTEAFFGQGTRLTVV.

The V and J genes are TRBV25-1 and TRBJ2-3, with 15 bases lining up with TRBD2. The CDR3 sequence is 16 residues long. Germline lookup yields CDR1 MGHDK and CDR2 SYGVNS. Trimming took 6 bases from V and 5 from J; bases not matched to a gene: 6. The CDR3 loop reads CASRRGTSGGLDTQYF. The CDR3 nucleotides read TGTGCCAGCAGGAGGGGGACTAGCGGGGGGTTAGATACGCAGTATTTT.

V and J are TRBV29-1 and TRBJ2-3; TRBD2 matches at 9 bases. Per germline, CDR1 SQVTM and CDR2 ANQGSEA. This CDR3 is built from 14 residues. V shed 4 bases and J 0 bases; nucleotides not matched to a gene: 2. CDR3 loop: CSVGLAASTDTQYF. Written as DNA, the CDR3 is TGCAGCGTTGGACTAGCGGCTAGCACAGATACGCAGTATTTT.

This sequence joins TRBV10-3 and TRBJ2-1; 8 positions match TRBD2. From germline, CDR1 is ENHRY and CDR2 SYGVKD. This CDR3 is 15 amino acids long. V was clipped by 2 bases and J by 3 bases; unmatched bases: 3. This chain's CDR3 is CAISESGGSYNEQFF. In nucleotides, the CDR3 is TGTGCCATCAGTGAGAGCGGGGGCAGCTACAATGAGCAGTTCTTC.

The chain recombines TRBV28 with TRBJ1-5, with D unresolved. Trimming cost V 7 bases and J 6 bases, with 19 bases left between them. This CDR3 is 15 amino acids long. Germline V gives CDR1 MDHEN, CDR2 SYDVKM. CDR3 DNA sequence: TGTGCCAGCACCGGCTTTGGGCGATTTATTCAGCCCCAGCATTTT. It codes for CASTGFGRFIQPQHF.

The count of this clone is one. V gene TRBV19 combines with J gene TRBJ1-5; D gene uncertain. The CDR3 length is 14 residues. Germline CDR1 reads LNHDA; CDR2 reads SQIVND (reference sequence). V was clipped by 6 bases and J by 7 bases, with 16 bases between them. Here the CDR3 reads CASSPGVSGQPQHF. In DNA, the CDR3 is TGTGCCAGTAGCCCGGGAGTTTCTGGCCAGCCCCAGCATTTT. Looking up the rest from reference TRBV19 and TRBJ1-5 gives the full variable domain: DGGITQSPKYLFRKEGQNVTLSCEQNLNHDAMYWYRQDPGQGLRLIYYSQIVNDFQKGDIAEGYSVSREKKESFPLTVTSAQKNPTAFYLCASSPGVSGQPQHFGDGTRLSIL.

The V call is TRBV7-9, the J call TRBJ1-2; D gene unclear. Per germline, CDR1 SEHNR and CDR2 FQNEAQ (reference sequence). Deletions cut 5 bases from V and 6 bases from J, with 7 bases between. This CDR3 is built from 11 residues. The CDR3 loop reads CASSISDGYTF. CDR3 coding DNA: TGTGCCAGCAGCATCAGCGATGGCTACACCTTC.